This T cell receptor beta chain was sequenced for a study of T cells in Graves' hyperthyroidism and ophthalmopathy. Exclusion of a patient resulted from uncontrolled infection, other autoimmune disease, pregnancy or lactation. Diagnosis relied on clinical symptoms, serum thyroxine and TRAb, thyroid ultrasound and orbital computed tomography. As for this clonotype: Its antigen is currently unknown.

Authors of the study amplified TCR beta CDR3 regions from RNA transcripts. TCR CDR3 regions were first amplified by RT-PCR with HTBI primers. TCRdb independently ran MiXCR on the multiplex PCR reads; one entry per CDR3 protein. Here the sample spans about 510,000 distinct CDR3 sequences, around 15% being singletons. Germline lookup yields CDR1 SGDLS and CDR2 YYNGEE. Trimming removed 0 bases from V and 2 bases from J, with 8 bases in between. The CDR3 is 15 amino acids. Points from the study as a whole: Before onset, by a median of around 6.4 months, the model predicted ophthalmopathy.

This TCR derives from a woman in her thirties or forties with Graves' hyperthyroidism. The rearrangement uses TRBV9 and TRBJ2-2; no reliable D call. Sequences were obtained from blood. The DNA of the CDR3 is TGTGCCAGCAGCGTAGGCCGGGTAAACACCGGGGAGCTGTTTTTT. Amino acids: CASSVGRVNTGELFF.